The entry below gives a single T cell receptor beta chain sequence along with its context. This CDR3 is built from 11 residues. Trimming removed 8 bases from V and 8 bases from J, with 12 bases in between. CDR1 is LNHDA, CDR2 SQIVND, per germline (reference sequence). The record originates from a study of cytomegalovirus exposure and HLA in healthy donors. With 60 Vbeta and 13 Jbeta primers, the PCR was carried out. Measured with immunoSEQ multiplex PCR; TCRdb has only the in-frame clones, and not every one. The sample yields about 240,000 clones, roughly 73% seen once. Sequenced input: PBMCs. This TCR derives from a boy under 18 in good health and CMV-seronegative. This chain links TRBV19 with TRBJ1-2, with D unresolved. CDR3 bases: TGTGCCAGTTCCCGGTGGGAGGGCTACACCTTC. It specifies CASSRWEGYTF.